This T cell receptor beta chain was observed in a study of identical twins. TCRdb itself ran the 5' RACE reads through MiXCR, one entry per CDR3 protein. The sample carries approximately 600,000 distinct CDR3 sequences, 9.6% recorded once. In this sample, this clonotype turned up a few times. The CDR3 has 19 amino acids. The germline gives CDR1 DFQATT, CDR2 SNEGSKA (reference sequence). The junction had 19 bases not matched to a gene; V was cut back by 2 bases and J by 6 bases. The same specimen was also included in a second study, on yellow fever vaccine responses in identical twins.

This chain joins TRBV20-1 and TRBJ2-2; 9 bases map to TRBD2. The sequence derives from a woman younger than 35 in good health. The sequencing sample was made of PBMCs. As DNA, the CDR3 is TGCAGTGCTAGAAACCCTCTAGCGGGGCCTAAGCTTGTCTCCGGGGAGCTGTTTTTT. It codes for CSARNPLAGPKLVSGELFF.